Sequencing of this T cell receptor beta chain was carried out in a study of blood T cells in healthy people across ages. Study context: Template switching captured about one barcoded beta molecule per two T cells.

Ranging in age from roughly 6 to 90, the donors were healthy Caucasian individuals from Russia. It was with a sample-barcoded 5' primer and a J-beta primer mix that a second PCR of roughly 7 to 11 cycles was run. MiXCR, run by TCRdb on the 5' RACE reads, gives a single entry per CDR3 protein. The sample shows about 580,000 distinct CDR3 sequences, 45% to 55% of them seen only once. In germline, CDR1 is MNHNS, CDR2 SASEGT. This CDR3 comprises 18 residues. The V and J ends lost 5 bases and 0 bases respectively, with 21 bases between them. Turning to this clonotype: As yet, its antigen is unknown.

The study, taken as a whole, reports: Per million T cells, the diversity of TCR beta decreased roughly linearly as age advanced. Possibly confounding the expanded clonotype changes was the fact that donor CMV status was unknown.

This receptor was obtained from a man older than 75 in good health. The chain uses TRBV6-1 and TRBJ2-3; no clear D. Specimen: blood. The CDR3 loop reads CASSNALEWTQSTDTQYF. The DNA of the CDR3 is TGTGCCAGCAGTAATGCCCTCGAATGGACGCAAAGCACAGATACGCAGTATTTT.